The 15 T cell receptor beta chains listed next were all sequenced from one sample in a study of blood T cell repertoires in COVID-19. TCRdb's copy holds only in-frame clones and misses some; the assay was immunoSEQ multiplex PCR. The sample carries 110,000 to 150,000 clones, less than 85% recorded once. Sequenced material: peripheral blood. These receptors came from a human donor in a cohort sampled during active COVID-19.

The genes are TRBV7-2 and TRBJ2-2, with TRBD2 as a possible D gene (7 bases). Germline values: CDR1 SGHTA, CDR2 FQGNSA. V shed 2 bases and J shed 1 base, with 11 bases lying between them. The CDR3 contains 16 residues. The CDR3 protein is CASSLRRGRNTGELFF. CDR3 in DNA: TGTGCCAGCAGCTTACGGCGGGGGCGGAACACCGGGGAGCTGTTTTTT.

The genes are TRBV18 and TRBJ2-2; D is unclear. This CDR3 is built from 17 residues. CDR1 KGHSH and CDR2 LQKENI come from the germline V gene. V was cut by 2 bases and J by 4 bases, with 17 bases left in between. This CDR3 is CASSPVVAQAPTGELFF. The CDR3 nucleotides read TGTGCCAGCTCACCAGTCGTCGCCCAGGCCCCCACCGGGGAGCTGTTTTTT.

This sequence joins TRBV18 and TRBJ1-1, with no clear D. The germline V and J ends were trimmed by 0 bases and 6 bases, with 11 bases remaining between them. CDR1 KGHSH and CDR2 LQKENI come from the germline V gene. There are 14 residues in the CDR3. The CDR3 is CASSPPRGYAEAFF. The DNA for the CDR3 is TGTGCCAGCTCACCACCGCGAGGGTACGCTGAAGCTTTCTTT.

V and J are TRBV7-2 and TRBJ1-1, with D possibly matching TRBD1 (6 bases). Trimming took off 5 bases at V and 0 bases at J, with 10 bases between the two ends. CDR3 length: 14 amino acids. Germline V gene sequence: CDR1 SGHTA, CDR2 FQGNSA. The CDR3 loop reads CASSMDSLNTEAFF. In nucleotides, the CDR3 is TGTGCCAGCAGCATGGACAGCTTGAACACTGAAGCTTTCTTT.

In this sample, this clone turned up once. V usage is TRBV7-3 and J usage is TRBJ2-3; 8 bases are a match to TRBD2. V was clipped by 5 bases and J by 3 bases; unmatched bases: 4. The CDR3 covers 14 residues. Germline V gene sequence: CDR1 SGHTA, CDR2 FQGTGA. The CDR3 DNA reads as TGTGCCAGCAGCACCGGGGGGGCAACAGATACGCAGTATTTT. It encodes CASSTGGATDTQYF.

V gene TRBV27 combines with J gene TRBJ1-4, with TRBD1 identical over 11 bases. CDR3 length equals 16 residues. Germline CDR1 MNHEY, CDR2 SMNVEV (reference sequence). The junction had 3 bases not matched to a gene; V was cut back by 6 bases and J by 0 bases. The CDR3 DNA sequence: TGTGCCAGCAGGCGGACAGGGGGCTCAACTAATGAAAAACTGTTTTTT. Its translation: CASRRTGGSTNEKLFF.

The chain uses TRBV6-5 and TRBJ2-7; the D gene is possibly TRBD1 (5 bases). The V end was cut by 6 bases, the J end by 6 bases, with 21 bases between. From germline, CDR1 is MNHEY and CDR2 SVGAGI. CDR3 length equals 15 residues. The CDR3, as DNA: TGTGCCAGCAGACTTGCCAGGGTTAATACTATCGAGCAGTACTTC. This gives the protein CASRLARVNTIEQYF.

The rearrangement links TRBV10-3 to TRBJ1-1; no clear D gene. The CDR3 is 14 residues long. The V gene's germline CDR1 is ENHRY and CDR2 SYGVKD. Trimming cost V 0 bases and J 1 base, with 6 bases left between them. CDR3: CAISESTRNTEAFF. The DNA of the CDR3 is TGTGCCATCAGTGAGTCGACAAGGAACACTGAAGCTTTCTTT.

J is TRBJ2-5 and V is TRBV5-1, with TRBD1 identical over 8 bases. Germline CDR1 SGHRS, CDR2 YFSETQ. V dropped 5 bases and J dropped 2; count of bases not matched to a gene: 8. The CDR3 consists of 15 residues. The CDR3 loop reads CASRVQGQGQETQYF. CDR3 coding DNA: TGCGCCAGCAGGGTCCAAGGACAGGGTCAAGAGACCCAGTACTTC.

The gene calls are TRBV5-1 and TRBJ2-3; D may be TRBD2 (7 bases). Deletions cut 2 bases from V and 8 bases from J, with 15 bases between. CDR1 and CDR2 (germline): SGHRS, YFSETQ. The CDR3 has 14 residues. The CDR3 here is CASSLRRGEGTQYF. CDR3 DNA: TGCGCCAGCAGCTTAAGAAGGGGGGAGGGTACGCAGTATTTT. Variable domain in full (rest from reference TRBV5-1 and TRBJ2-3): KAGVTQTPRYLIKTRGQQVTLSCSPISGHRSVSWYQQTPGQGLQFLFEYFSETQRNKGNFPGRFSGRQFSNSRSEMNVSTLELGDSALYLCASSLRRGEGTQYFGPGTRLTVL.

The J gene is TRBJ1-2, the V gene TRBV4-2; D uncertain. Trimming removed 0 bases from V and 7 bases from J, with 12 bases in between. CDR3 length: 14 residues. Germline CDR1 LGHNA, CDR2 YNFKEQ. The CDR3 bases are TGTGCCAGCAGCCAAGAGAACATTCGAAGTGGCTACACCTTC. Translated, it gives CASSQENIRSGYTF.

Only one count was recorded for this clone. This sequence joins TRBV6-7 and TRBJ1-3; no clear D gene. TRBV6-7 is noted as an ORF with a role that remains uncertain. V was pared by 5 bases and J by 3 bases, with 14 bases between. The CDR3 is 15 amino acids. The CDR3 DNA follows: TGTGCCAGCAGTGAGGCCGCGCTGGGTGGAAACACCATATATTTT. Its protein is CASSEAALGGNTIYF.

The J gene is TRBJ2-1, the V gene TRBV11-2; tentatively, D is TRBD1 (6 bases). Deletions cut 8 bases from V and 8 bases from J, with 22 bases between. CDR1 SGHAT and CDR2 FQNNGV come from the germline V gene. This CDR3 has 15 amino acids. The CDR3 sequence is CASSPTGLGWDEQFF. CDR3 in DNA: TGTGCCAGCTCCCCAACAGGGTTAGGATGGGATGAGCAGTTCTTC.

The chain employs TRBV7-9 and TRBJ1-1; D is ambiguous. The CDR3 runs to 14 residues. The germline V gene has CDR1 SEHNR and CDR2 FQNEAQ (reference sequence). V was trimmed by 1 base and J by 1 base, leaving 7 bases between them. This CDR3 is CASSLVNGNTEAFF. The CDR3 coding sequence is TGTGCCAGCAGCTTAGTGAACGGGAACACTGAAGCTTTCTTT.

J is TRBJ1-1 and V is TRBV7-2, with D perhaps TRBD1 (6 bases). V dropped 1 base and J dropped 1 base, with 7 bases sitting between them. This CDR3 is built from 14 residues. CDR1 is SGHTA and CDR2 is FQGNSA in the germline V gene. The CDR3 protein is CASSLGDTNTEAFF. CDR3 coding DNA: TGTGCCAGCAGCTTAGGGGACACGAACACTGAAGCTTTCTTT. The whole variable domain, filled in from reference TRBV7-2 and TRBJ1-1, reads GAGVSQSPSNKVTEKGKDVELRCDPISGHTALYWYRQSLGQGLEFLIYFQGNSAPDKSGLPSDRFSAERTGGSVSTLTIQRTQQEDSAVYLCASSLGDTNTEAFFGQGTRLTVV.